The following is a TCR beta chain sequence with its context. Original data processing: Amplification with reference gene primers provided the estimates of nucleated cell counts. Here immunoSEQ multiplex PCR was the method, and the copy in TCRdb shows in-frame clones only, minus some. D and trimming were read from the DNA, whereas the V and J calls and clone size are those reported in that table. The sample records roughly 86,000 clones, roughly 86% being singletons. The record originates from a study of blood T cell repertoires in COVID-19. Across the whole study: Material from acute and convalescent COVID-19 was sourced from the United States, Italy and Spain. Nucleic acid was either cDNA or gDNA, and it came from T cells, B-cell-depleted T cells, or PBMCs.

The germline gives CDR1 SGHRS, CDR2 YFSETQ. CDR3 length: 15 amino acids. The V segment lost 2 bases and the J segment 4 bases; nucleotides outside the gene matches: 6. The gene calls are TRBV5-1 and TRBJ1-5; 7 bases agree with TRBD1. The sample consisted of peripheral blood. The source is a man aged 35-49 years with acute or convalescent COVID-19. The CDR3 loop is CASSFAGTANQPQHF. The CDR3 region has the DNA TGCGCCAGCAGCTTTGCCGGGACAGCTAATCAGCCCCAGCATTTT.